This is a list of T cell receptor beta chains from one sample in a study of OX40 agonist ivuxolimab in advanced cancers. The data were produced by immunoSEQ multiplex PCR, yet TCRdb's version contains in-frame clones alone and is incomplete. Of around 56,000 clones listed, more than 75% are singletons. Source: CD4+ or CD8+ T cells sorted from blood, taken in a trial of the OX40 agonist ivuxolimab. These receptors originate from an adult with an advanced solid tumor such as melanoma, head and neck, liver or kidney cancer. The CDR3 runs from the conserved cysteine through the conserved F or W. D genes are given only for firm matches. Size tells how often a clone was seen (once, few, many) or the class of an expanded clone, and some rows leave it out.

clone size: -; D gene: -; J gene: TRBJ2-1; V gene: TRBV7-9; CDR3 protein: CASSALEGVNEQFF; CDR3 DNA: TGTGCCAGCAGCGCCTTGGAGGGAGTCAATGAGCAGTTCTTC
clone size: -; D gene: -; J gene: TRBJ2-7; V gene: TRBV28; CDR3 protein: CASSTTSYEQYF; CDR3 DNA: TGTGCCAGCAGTACAACGAGTTACGAGCAGTACTTC
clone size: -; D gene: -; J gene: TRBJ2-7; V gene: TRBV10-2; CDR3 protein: CASSETGPRDEQYF; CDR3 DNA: TGCGCCAGCAGTGAGACAGGGCCCAGGGACGAGCAGTACTTC
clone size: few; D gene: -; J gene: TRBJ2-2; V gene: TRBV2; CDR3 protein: CASRGDTGELFF; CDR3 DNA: TGTGCCAGCAGGGGGGACACCGGGGAGCTGTTTTTT
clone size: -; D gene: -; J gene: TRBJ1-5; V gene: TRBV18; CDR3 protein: CASSPEGEGNQPQHF; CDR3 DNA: TGTGCCAGCTCACCAGAGGGGGAAGGCAATCAGCCCCAGCATTTT
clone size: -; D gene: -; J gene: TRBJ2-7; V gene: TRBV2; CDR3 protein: CASRSPEDGAGYEQYF; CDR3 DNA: TGTGCCAGCAGATCCCCGGAGGATGGAGCGGGCTACGAGCAGTACTTC
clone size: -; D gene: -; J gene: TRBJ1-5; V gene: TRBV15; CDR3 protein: CATSAGLWNQPQHF; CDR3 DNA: TGTGCCACCAGCGCCGGACTGTGGAATCAGCCCCAGCATTTT
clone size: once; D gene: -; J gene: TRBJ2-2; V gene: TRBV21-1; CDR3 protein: CASPERTFLGELFF; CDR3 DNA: TGTGCCAGCCCGGAGCGGACCTTCTTGGGGGAGCTGTTTTTT
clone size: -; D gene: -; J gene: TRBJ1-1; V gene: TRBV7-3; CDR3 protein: CASSPARGALSAEAFF; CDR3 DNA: TGTGCCAGCAGCCCTGCCCGGGGTGCTTTGTCCGCTGAAGCTTTCTTT
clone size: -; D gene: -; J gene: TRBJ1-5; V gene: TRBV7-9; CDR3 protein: CASSGLGNQPQHF; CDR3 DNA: TGTGCCAGCAGCGGACTGGGAAATCAGCCCCAGCATTTT
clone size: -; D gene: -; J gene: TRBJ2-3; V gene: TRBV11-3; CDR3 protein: CASSLEPRPPDTQYF; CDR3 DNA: TGTGCCAGCAGCTTAGAACCGCGGCCCCCAGATACGCAGTATTTT
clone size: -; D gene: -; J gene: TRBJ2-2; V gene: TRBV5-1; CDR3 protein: CASRFDSTGELFF; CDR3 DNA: TGCGCCAGCAGATTCGACAGCACCGGGGAGCTGTTTTTT
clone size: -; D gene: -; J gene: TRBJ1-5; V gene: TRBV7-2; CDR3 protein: CASSLRGRQPQHF; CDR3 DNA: TGTGCCAGCAGCTTGCGCGGCAGACAGCCCCAGCATTTT
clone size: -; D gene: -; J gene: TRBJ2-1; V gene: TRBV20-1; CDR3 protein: CSASIRAWQFF; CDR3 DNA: TGCAGTGCTAGCATCCGGGCATGGCAGTTCTTC
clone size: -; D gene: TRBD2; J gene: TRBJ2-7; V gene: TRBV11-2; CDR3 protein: CASRLTGGYEQYF; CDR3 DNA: TGTGCCAGCAGGCTGACGGGGGGGTACGAGCAGTACTTC
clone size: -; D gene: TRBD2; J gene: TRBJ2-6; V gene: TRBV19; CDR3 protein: CASRAGGSGANVLTF; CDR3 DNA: TGTGCCAGTCGGGCGGGAGGCTCTGGGGCCAACGTCCTGACTTTC
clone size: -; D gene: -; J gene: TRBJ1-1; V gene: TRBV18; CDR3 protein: CASSPPGGQAFF; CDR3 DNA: TGTGCCAGCTCACCCCCCGGGGGGCAGGCTTTCTTT
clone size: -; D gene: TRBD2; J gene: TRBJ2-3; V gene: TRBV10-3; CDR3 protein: CAISLGLAGGMTDTQYF; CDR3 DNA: TGTGCCATCAGCCTTGGACTAGCGGGGGGGATGACAGATACGCAGTATTTT
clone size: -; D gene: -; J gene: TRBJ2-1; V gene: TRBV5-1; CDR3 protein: CASSATPDLASQFF; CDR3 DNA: TGCGCCAGCAGCGCCACTCCCGATTTAGCGAGCCAGTTCTTC
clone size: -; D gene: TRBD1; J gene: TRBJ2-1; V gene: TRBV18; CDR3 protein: CASSPPGQGIEQFF; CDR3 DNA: TGTGCCAGCTCACCACCGGGACAGGGAATTGAGCAGTTCTTC
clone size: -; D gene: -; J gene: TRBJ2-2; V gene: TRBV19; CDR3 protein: CATYEPGHTNTGELFF; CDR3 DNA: TGTGCCACCTACGAACCGGGACACACGAACACCGGGGAGCTGTTTTTT
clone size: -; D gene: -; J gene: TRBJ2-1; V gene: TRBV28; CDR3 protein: CASSLTGYNEQFF; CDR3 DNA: TGTGCCAGCAGTTTAACTGGATACAATGAGCAGTTCTTC
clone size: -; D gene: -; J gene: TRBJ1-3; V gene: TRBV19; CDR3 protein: CASSSPTGNTIYF; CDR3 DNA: TGTGCCAGTAGCTCCCCCACTGGAAACACCATATATTTT
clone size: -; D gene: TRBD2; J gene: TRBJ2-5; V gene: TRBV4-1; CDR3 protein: CASSQELGLAGVMEETQYF; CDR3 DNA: TGCGCCAGCAGCCAAGAGTTGGGGCTAGCGGGAGTCATGGAAGAGACCCAGTACTTC
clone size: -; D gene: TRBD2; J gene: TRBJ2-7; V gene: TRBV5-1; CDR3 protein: CASSLAGVGASGTRGYEQYF; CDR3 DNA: TGCGCCAGCAGCTTGGCCGGGGTAGGGGCTAGCGGAACCCGGGGCTACGAGCAGTACTTC
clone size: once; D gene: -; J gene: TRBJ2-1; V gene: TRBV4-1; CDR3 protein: CASSQDPRSSYNEQFF; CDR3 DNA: TGCGCCAGCAGCCAAGATCCCCGGAGCTCCTACAATGAGCAGTTCTTC
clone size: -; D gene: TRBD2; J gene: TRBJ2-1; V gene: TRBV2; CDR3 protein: CASSAEASGNEQFF; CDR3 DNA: TGTGCCAGCAGTGCAGAGGCTAGCGGCAATGAGCAGTTCTTC
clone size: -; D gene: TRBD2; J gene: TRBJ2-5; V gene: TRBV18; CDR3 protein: CASSPLGGSGETQYF; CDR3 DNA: TGTGCCAGCTCACCGTTAGGCGGGAGTGGAGAGACCCAGTACTTC
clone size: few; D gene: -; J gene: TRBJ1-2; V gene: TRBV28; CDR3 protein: CASSSGPLLDGYTF; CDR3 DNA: TGTGCCAGCAGTTCGGGTCCCCTTTTGGATGGCTACACCTTC
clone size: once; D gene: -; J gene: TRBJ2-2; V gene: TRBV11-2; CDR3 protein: CASSLGPDTGELFF; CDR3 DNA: TGTGCCAGCAGCTTAGGCCCAGACACCGGGGAGCTGTTTTTT
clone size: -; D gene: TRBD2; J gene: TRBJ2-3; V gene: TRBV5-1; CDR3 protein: CASSLGTSGTTDTQYF; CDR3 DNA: TGCGCCAGCAGCTTGGGGACTAGCGGAACCACAGATACGCAGTATTTT
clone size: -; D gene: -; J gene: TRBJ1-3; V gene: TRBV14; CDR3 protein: CASSRDGHSGNTIYF; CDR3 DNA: TGTGCCAGCAGCCGGGACGGCCACTCTGGAAACACCATATATTTT
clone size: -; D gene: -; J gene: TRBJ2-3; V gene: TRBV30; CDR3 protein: CAWSLGTDTQYF; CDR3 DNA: TGTGCCTGGAGTCTGGGGACAGATACGCAGTATTTT
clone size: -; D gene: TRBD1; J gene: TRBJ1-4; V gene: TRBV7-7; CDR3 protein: CASSLEQGANNEKLFF; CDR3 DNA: TGTGCTAGCAGCTTAGAGCAGGGGGCTAATAATGAAAAACTGTTTTTT
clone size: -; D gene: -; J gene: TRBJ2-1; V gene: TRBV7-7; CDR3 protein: CASSLFLGPNNEQFF; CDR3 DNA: TGTGCTAGCAGCCTTTTCTTGGGCCCAAACAATGAGCAGTTCTTC
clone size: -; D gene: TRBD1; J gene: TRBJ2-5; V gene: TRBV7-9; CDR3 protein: CASRLGTGRRETQYF; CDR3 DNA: TGTGCCAGCCGTTTAGGGACAGGGCGGAGGGAGACCCAGTACTTC
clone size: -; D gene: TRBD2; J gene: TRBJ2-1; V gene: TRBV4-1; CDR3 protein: CASSQSTSGRKDEQFF; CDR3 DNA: TGCGCCAGCAGCCAATCTACTAGCGGGAGAAAGGATGAGCAGTTCTTC
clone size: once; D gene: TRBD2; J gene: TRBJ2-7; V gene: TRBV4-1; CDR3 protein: CASSKLTSGGIDEQYF; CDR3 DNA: TGCGCCAGCAGCAAACTGACTAGCGGGGGGATCGACGAGCAGTACTTC
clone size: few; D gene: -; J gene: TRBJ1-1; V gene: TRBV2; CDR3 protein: CASTLGVEAFF; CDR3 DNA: TGTGCCAGCACCCTGGGGGTGGAAGCTTTCTTT
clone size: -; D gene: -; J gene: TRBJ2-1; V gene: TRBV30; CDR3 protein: CAWSVLESDYNEQFF; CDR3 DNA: TGTGCCTGGAGTGTACTGGAATCAGACTACAATGAGCAGTTCTTC
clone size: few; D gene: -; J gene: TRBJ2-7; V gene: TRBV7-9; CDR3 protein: CASSLGVGGSNEQYF; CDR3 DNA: TGTGCCAGCAGCTTAGGGGTGGGGGGCAGCAACGAGCAGTACTTC
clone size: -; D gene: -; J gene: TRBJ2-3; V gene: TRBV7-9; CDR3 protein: CASSAGTFGTDTQYF; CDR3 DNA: TGTGCCAGCAGCGCCGGGACCTTCGGGACAGATACGCAGTATTTT
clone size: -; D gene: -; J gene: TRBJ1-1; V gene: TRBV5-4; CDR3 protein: CASSYGENTEAFF; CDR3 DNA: TGTGCCAGCAGCTACGGGGAGAACACTGAAGCTTTCTTT
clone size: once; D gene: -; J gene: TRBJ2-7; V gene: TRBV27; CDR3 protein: CASSLSWGAVDEQYF; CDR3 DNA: TGTGCCAGCAGTTTATCTTGGGGGGCAGTCGACGAGCAGTACTTC
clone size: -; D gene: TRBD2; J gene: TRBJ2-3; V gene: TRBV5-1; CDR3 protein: CASSLRPSGSTDTQYF; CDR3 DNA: TGCGCCAGCAGCTTGCGACCTAGCGGGAGCACAGATACGCAGTATTTT
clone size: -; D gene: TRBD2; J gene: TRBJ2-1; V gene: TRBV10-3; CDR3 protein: CAIKGLAGGNEQFF; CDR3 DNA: TGTGCCATCAAGGGGCTAGCGGGAGGAAATGAGCAGTTCTTC